What follows describes a single T cell receptor (beta chain). No antigen is known for it. This sample is drawn from a study of vaccination and CD4 T cells after COVID-19. CDR1 is MGHDK and CDR2 is SYGVNS in the germline V gene. The V and J ends lost 7 bases and 1 base respectively, with 8 bases between them. The CDR3 extends over 14 amino acids. Stated treatment: approximately 9-day PBMC culture with coronavirus spike peptide pools or control peptides (ViraFEST assay). Sequenced with the Oncomine TCR Beta short-read assay was DNA taken from cultured CD4+ T cells. TCRdb fed the PCR reads into MiXCR, producing one record per CDR3 protein. The table includes some 10,000 distinct CDR3 sequences, about 41% detected once.

This receptor was identified in a human donor with COVID-19. V gene TRBV25-1 combines with J gene TRBJ1-6, with D possibly being TRBD1 (5 bases). Sequencing was performed on cultured CD4+ T cells from blood, taken after SARS-CoV-2 vaccination. The CDR3 protein is CASNEGSYNSPLHF. For the CDR3, the DNA is TGTGCCAGCAACGAGGGGTCCTATAATTCACCCCTCCACTTT.